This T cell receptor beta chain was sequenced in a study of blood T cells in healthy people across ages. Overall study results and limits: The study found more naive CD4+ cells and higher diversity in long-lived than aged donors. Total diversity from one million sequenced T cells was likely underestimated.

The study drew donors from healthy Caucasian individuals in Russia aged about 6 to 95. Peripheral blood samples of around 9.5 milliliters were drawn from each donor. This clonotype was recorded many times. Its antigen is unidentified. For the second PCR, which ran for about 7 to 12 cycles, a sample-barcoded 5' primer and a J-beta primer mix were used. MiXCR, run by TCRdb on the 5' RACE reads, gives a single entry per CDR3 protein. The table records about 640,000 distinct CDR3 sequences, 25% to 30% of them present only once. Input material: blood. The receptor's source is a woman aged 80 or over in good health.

CDR3 region: CASSVASTSGGLGKYNEQFF. Here the CDR3 DNA reads TGTGCCAGCAGCGTAGCCTCGACTAGCGGGGGGTTAGGGAAATACAATGAGCAGTTCTTC. The V gene is TRBV9, the J gene TRBJ2-1; the match to TRBD2 covers 13 bases. Per the germline V gene, CDR1 is SGDLS and CDR2 is YYNGEE. The CDR3 has 20 residues. V dropped 0 bases and J dropped 4; count of bases not matched to a gene: 13.